These 27 T cell receptor beta chains originate from one sample sequenced in a study of OX40 agonist ivuxolimab in advanced cancers. Data came from immunoSEQ multiplex PCR; TCRdb stores just in-frame clones and leaves some out. This table holds tens of thousands of clones, 85% to 90% found once. Sequences were derived from CD4+ or CD8+ T cells sorted from blood, sampled in a trial of the OX40 agonist ivuxolimab. The receptors shown here come from an adult with an advanced solid tumor such as melanoma, head and neck, liver or kidney cancer.

J is TRBJ1-1 and V is TRBV6-6, with 7 bases lining up with TRBD1. CDR1 MNHNY and CDR2 SVGAGI come from the germline V gene (reference sequence). The CDR3 covers 13 residues. V lost 6 bases and J lost 4; bases outside the gene matches: 5. The CDR3 sequence: CASRPTGVTEAFF. CDR3 DNA: TGTGCCAGCAGACCTACAGGGGTCACTGAAGCTTTCTTT.

The J gene is TRBJ2-3, the V gene TRBV19; D is unresolved. The germline V gene has CDR1 LNHDA and CDR2 SQIVND (reference sequence). The CDR3 loop spans 12 amino acids. V gave up 4 bases and J gave up 0 bases, with 2 bases separating them. The CDR3 nucleotides are TGTGCCAGTAGTACCAGCACAGATACGCAGTATTTT. It codes for CASSTSTDTQYF.

The chain uses TRBV7-2 and TRBJ2-3; 8 bases align to TRBD2. The CDR3 has 14 residues. V lost 6 bases to trimming and J lost 2 bases; unmatched junction nucleotides: 4. Looked up from germline, CDR1 is SGHTA and CDR2 is FQGNSA. The CDR3 loop reads CASSSSGFTDTQYF. The CDR3 DNA follows: TGTGCCAGCAGTTCTAGCGGGTTCACAGATACGCAGTATTTT.

The chain recombines TRBV5-6 with TRBJ1-4; TRBD1 aligns across 8 bases. V lost 0 bases to trimming and J lost 7 bases; unmatched junction nucleotides: 5. The CDR3 has 15 residues. The germline V gene has CDR1 SGHDT and CDR2 YYEEEE. The CDR3 loop reads CASSLGQGMGEKLFF. The CDR3 nucleotides read TGTGCCAGCAGCTTGGGACAGGGGATGGGTGAAAAACTGTTTTTT.

This clone was observed a handful of times. The chain uses TRBV29-1 and TRBJ2-7; TRBD1 aligns across 11 bases. This CDR3 has 14 residues. CDR1 SQVTM and CDR2 ANQGSEA come from the germline V gene. Trimming removed 5 bases from V and 4 bases from J; junction bases left unmatched: 7. The CDR3 DNA is TGCAGCGTTCCAGGACAGGGGGCAGGGTACGAGCAGTACTTC. Amino acid sequence: CSVPGQGAGYEQYF.

The chain uses TRBV27 and TRBJ2-3; TRBD1 aligns across 11 bases. Germline CDR1 and CDR2: MNHEY and SMNVEV (reference sequence). V trimming: 8 bases; J trimming: 9 bases; junction bases outside the gene matches: 22. The CDR3 loop spans 18 amino acids. This CDR3 reads CASAPSRRSRDRGNTQYF. The CDR3 nucleotides are TGTGCCAGCGCTCCTTCAAGAAGATCCCGGGACAGGGGGAACACGCAGTATTTT.

The V and J genes are TRBV11-3 and TRBJ1-1, with D possibly matching TRBD1 (5 bases). With 1 base removed from V and 6 bases from J, the gap between germline ends came to 9 bases. From germline, CDR1 is SGHNT and CDR2 YENEEA. The CDR3 totals 13 residues. CDR3 DNA sequence: TGTGCCAGCAGCTTAGCGGGGACGGCTGAAGCTTTCTTT. Residues: CASSLAGTAEAFF.

The chain is built from TRBV5-6 and TRBJ1-2; the match to TRBD1 covers 8 bases. Germline trimming cut 2 bases from V and 4 bases from J; bases unmatched to any gene: 7. The germline V gene has CDR1 SGHDT and CDR2 YYEEEE. The CDR3 length is 15 residues. CDR3 protein: CASSLLGQGSYGYTF. DNA for the CDR3: TGTGCCAGCAGCTTACTAGGACAGGGAAGCTATGGCTACACCTTC.

V and J are TRBV6-5 and TRBJ1-3, with 7 positions matching TRBD1. CDR1 and CDR2 (germline): MNHEY, SVGAGI. J gave up 4 bases and V 6 bases, and 6 bases lay outside the gene matches. CDR3 length: 14 amino acids. The CDR3 coding sequence is TGTGCCAGCAGCTCGACAGGGAAAGGAAACACCATATATTTT. As protein: CASSSTGKGNTIYF.

This chain uses TRBV28 with TRBJ1-2, with TRBD1 identical over 8 bases. The CDR3 length is 14 residues. The germline gives CDR1 MDHEN, CDR2 SYDVKM. V dropped 2 bases and J dropped 5; count of bases not matched to a gene: 4. CDR3 in amino acids: CASSLLGQAYGYTF. The CDR3, as DNA: TGTGCCAGCAGTTTACTGGGACAGGCGTATGGCTACACCTTC.

The rearrangement joins TRBV10-2 to TRBJ2-1, with a weak D call TRBD2 (5 bases). Germline V gene lookup returns CDR1 WSHSY and CDR2 SAAADI. The V end was cut by 1 base, the J end by 6 bases, with 13 bases between. The CDR3 extends over 15 amino acids. The CDR3 DNA is TGCGCCAGCAGTGAGTGGCTAGCCTCAGGCAATGAGCAGTTCTTC. It codes for CASSEWLASGNEQFF.

J is TRBJ2-2 and V is TRBV6-5; D is ambiguous. Germline CDR1 is MNHEY and CDR2 is SVGAGI. The CDR3 contains 12 residues. V lost 6 bases to trimming and J lost 8 bases, with 10 bases between them. The CDR3 loop reads CASSTDVGELFF. CDR3 DNA sequence: TGTGCCAGCAGCACTGACGTTGGGGAGCTGTTTTTT.

J is TRBJ1-2 and V is TRBV7-3, with 9 bases lining up with TRBD1. This CDR3 has 15 residues. Looked up from germline, CDR1 is SGHTA and CDR2 is FQGTGA. Losses at the gene ends were 4 bases for V and 4 bases for J; bases not matched to a gene: 7. Here the CDR3 DNA reads TGTGCCAGCAGCTCCTCCGGGACAGGGCCCTATGGCTACACCTTC. Residues: CASSSSGTGPYGYTF.

This chain joins TRBV30 and TRBJ2-5, with TRBD2 matching over 10 bases. Germline trimming cut 5 bases from V and 5 bases from J; bases unmatched to any gene: 8. The CDR3 has 14 amino acids. CDR1 is GTSNPN, CDR2 SVGIG, per germline (reference sequence). DNA of the CDR3: TGTGCCTGGCAAGCGGGAGGGCCGCGGGAGACCCAGTACTTC. It codes for CAWQAGGPRETQYF.

The chain employs TRBV5-1 and TRBJ1-1, with 10 nucleotides matching TRBD1. Trimming cost V 4 bases and J 2 bases; bases outside gene matches: 8. CDR1 is SGHRS, CDR2 YFSETQ, per germline. CDR3 size: 16 residues. This CDR3 is CASSRDRGVSNTEAFF. The CDR3 DNA sequence: TGCGCCAGCAGCCGGGACAGGGGAGTCTCAAACACTGAAGCTTTCTTT.

The chain couples TRBV5-1 to TRBJ2-3; D is ambiguous. Trimming removed 0 bases at V and 5 bases at J, with 16 bases between. This CDR3 has 16 amino acids. Per the germline V gene, CDR1 is SGHRS and CDR2 is YFSETQ. The CDR3 region is CASSLVGARPGDTQYF. In DNA, the CDR3 is TGCGCCAGCAGCTTGGTAGGTGCTAGGCCTGGAGATACGCAGTATTTT. The full variable domain, rest sourced from reference TRBV5-1 and TRBJ2-3, is KAGVTQTPRYLIKTRGQQVTLSCSPISGHRSVSWYQQTPGQGLQFLFEYFSETQRNKGNFPGRFSGRQFSNSRSEMNVSTLELGDSALYLCASSLVGARPGDTQYFGPGTRLTVL.

The genes are TRBV19 and TRBJ2-7; D possibly corresponds to TRBD2 (7 bases). This CDR3 spans 16 amino acids. The germline gives CDR1 LNHDA, CDR2 SQIVND (reference sequence). V was cut by 3 bases and J by 3 bases, with 18 bases left in between. CDR3 loop: CASSMDAGAIFYEQYF. CDR3 bases: TGTGCCAGTAGTATGGACGCGGGGGCGATTTTCTACGAGCAGTACTTC.

The chain is built from TRBV9 and TRBJ1-2; unclear D gene. There are 13 residues in the CDR3. The V gene's germline CDR1 is SGDLS and CDR2 YYNGEE. V lost 7 bases and J lost 0, with 10 bases in between. Written as DNA, the CDR3 is TGTGCCAGCGCGACCAGAGCTAACTATGGCTACACCTTC. Amino acid sequence: CASATRANYGYTF.

The V call is TRBV7-2, the J call TRBJ2-7; D possibly corresponds to TRBD2 (5 bases). The CDR3 contains 12 residues. Trimming left V 6 bases short and J 6 bases short, with 12 bases between. Germline-derived CDR1 and CDR2 are SGHTA and FQGNSA. CDR3 residues: CASRSGRGEQYF. CDR3 sequence (DNA): TGTGCCAGCAGGTCGGGGAGAGGCGAGCAGTACTTC.

This sequence joins TRBV6-5 and TRBJ1-1, with D uncertain. Trimming took off 5 bases at V and 0 bases at J, with 7 bases between the two ends. Germline V gives CDR1 MNHEY, CDR2 SVGAGI. This CDR3 region has 13 residues. CDR3 protein: CASSRPLNTEAFF. As DNA, the CDR3 is TGTGCCAGCAGTCGGCCCTTGAACACTGAAGCTTTCTTT.

The chain joins TRBV12-5 to TRBJ2-1, with D unclear. This CDR3 has 12 amino acids. V lost 4 bases and J 10 bases, leaving 11 bases between the germline ends. Germline V gene sequence: CDR1 LGHNT, CDR2 FRNRAP. The CDR3 bases are TGTGCTAGTGGTTCAGACTGGAAGGAGCAGTTCTTC. This sequence encodes CASGSDWKEQFF.

The V call is TRBV5-8, the J call TRBJ1-1; D is undetermined. Per the germline V gene, CDR1 is SGHTS and CDR2 is YDEGEE. Trimming stripped 0 bases from V and 6 bases from J, with 6 bases between. This CDR3 comprises 12 residues. Here the CDR3 DNA reads TGTGCCAGCAGCTTGGAGTTCGCTGAAGCTTTCTTT. It codes for CASSLEFAEAFF.

The chain joins TRBV2 to TRBJ2-1, with TRBD2 identical over 8 bases. V dropped 9 bases and J dropped 8; count of bases not matched to a gene: 12. The CDR3 covers 14 residues. In germline, CDR1 is SNHLY, CDR2 FYNNEI. The CDR3 sequence: CARDRGTRGDEQFF. DNA for the CDR3: TGTGCCAGAGACCGCGGGACTAGAGGTGATGAGCAGTTCTTC.

The chain recombines TRBV18 with TRBJ2-1; 16 bases line up with TRBD2. V lost 3 bases and J lost 4; bases outside the gene matches: 0. CDR1 is KGHSH and CDR2 is LQKENI in the germline V gene. This CDR3 is 16 amino acids long. CDR3 DNA: TGTGCCAGCTCACCGGGACTAGCGGGAGGGTACAATGAGCAGTTCTTC. The encoded protein is CASSPGLAGGYNEQFF.

The V call is TRBV6-5, the J call TRBJ1-2; the match to TRBD1 covers 7 bases. Germline V gives CDR1 MNHEY, CDR2 SVGAGI. V lost 5 bases, J lost 2 bases, and 8 bases stayed unmatched. This CDR3 contains 15 residues. In nucleotides, the CDR3 is TGTGCCAGCAGTCCCGGGACAGCTCAAAACTATGGCTACACCTTC. Translated: CASSPGTAQNYGYTF.

J is TRBJ2-3 and V is TRBV18; D is possibly TRBD1 (6 bases). CDR3 size: 14 residues. Germline V lookup: CDR1 KGHSH, CDR2 LQKENI. Trimming removed 7 bases from V and 5 bases from J, with 16 bases in between. The CDR3 loop is CASFGTHSKDTQYF. The DNA of the CDR3 is TGTGCCAGCTTCGGGACACATTCCAAAGATACGCAGTATTTT.

On this clone: The junction departs from the called germline gene at one end, perhaps through a read error. The chain joins TRBV5-8 to TRBJ2-5; no reliable D call. The CDR3 sequence is 13 residues long. Per germline, CDR1 SGHTS and CDR2 YDEGEE. Here the CDR3 DNA reads TGTGCCAGCAGCTTCTTGTCCGAAGAGGCCCAGTACTTC. It yields the protein CASSFLSEEAQYF.